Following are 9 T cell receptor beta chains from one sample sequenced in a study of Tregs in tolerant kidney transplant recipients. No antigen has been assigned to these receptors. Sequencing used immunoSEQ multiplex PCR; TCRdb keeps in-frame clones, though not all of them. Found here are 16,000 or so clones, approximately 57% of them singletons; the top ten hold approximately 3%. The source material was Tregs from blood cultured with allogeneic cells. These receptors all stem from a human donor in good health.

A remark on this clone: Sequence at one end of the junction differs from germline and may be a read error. Written as DNA, the CDR3 is TGTGCCAGCAGCTTCGGGCGCTCCTACGAGCAGTACTTC. This codes for CASSFGRSYEQYF. The gene calls are TRBV5-3 and TRBJ2-7; no definite D call. TRBV5-3 is reported as an ORF; its role is uncertain. The CDR3 covers 13 residues.

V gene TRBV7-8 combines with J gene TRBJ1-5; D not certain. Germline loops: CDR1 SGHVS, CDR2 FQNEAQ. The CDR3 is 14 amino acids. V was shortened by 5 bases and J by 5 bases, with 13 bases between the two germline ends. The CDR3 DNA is TGTGCCAGCAGCCGACTCGCGGAGGATCAGCCCCAGCATTTT. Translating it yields CASSRLAEDQPQHF.

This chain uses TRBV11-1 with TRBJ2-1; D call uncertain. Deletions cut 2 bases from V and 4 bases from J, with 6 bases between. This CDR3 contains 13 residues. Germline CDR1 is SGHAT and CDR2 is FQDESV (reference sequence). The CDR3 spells CASSLRPYNEQFF. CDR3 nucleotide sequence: TGTGCCAGCAGCTTAAGACCATACAATGAGCAGTTCTTC.

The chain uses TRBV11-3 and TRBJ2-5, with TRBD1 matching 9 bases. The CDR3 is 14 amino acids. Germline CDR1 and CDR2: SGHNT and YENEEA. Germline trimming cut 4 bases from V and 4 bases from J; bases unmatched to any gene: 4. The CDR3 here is CASSWGQGRETQYF. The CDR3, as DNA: TGTGCCAGCAGCTGGGGACAGGGTAGAGAGACCCAGTACTTC.

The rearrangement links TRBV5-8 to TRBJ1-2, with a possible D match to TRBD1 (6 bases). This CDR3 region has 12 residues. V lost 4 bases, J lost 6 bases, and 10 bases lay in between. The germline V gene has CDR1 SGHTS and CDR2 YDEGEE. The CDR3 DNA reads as TGTGCCAGCAGCCCTGGGGGGCATGGCTACACCTTC. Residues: CASSPGGHGYTF.

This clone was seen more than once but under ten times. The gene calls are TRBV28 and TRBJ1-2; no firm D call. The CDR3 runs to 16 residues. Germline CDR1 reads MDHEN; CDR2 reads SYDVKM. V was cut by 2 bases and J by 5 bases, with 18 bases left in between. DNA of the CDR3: TGTGCCAGCAGTTTAGGTAGCCTCCTCGGGTGGTATGGCTACACCTTC. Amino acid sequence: CASSLGSLLGWYGYTF.

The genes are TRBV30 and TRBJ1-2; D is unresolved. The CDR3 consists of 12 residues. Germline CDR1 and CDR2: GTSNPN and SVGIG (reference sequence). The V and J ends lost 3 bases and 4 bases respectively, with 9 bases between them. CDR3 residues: CAWSLGPYGYTF. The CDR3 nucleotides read TGTGCCTGGAGCTTAGGACCCTATGGCTACACCTTC.

The CDR3: CAWRKGRYSGNTIYF. The CDR3 DNA reads as TGTGCCTGGAGAAAGGGGAGGTACTCTGGAAACACCATATATTTT. The gene calls are TRBV30 and TRBJ1-3; D might be TRBD1 (5 bases). The CDR3 is 15 amino acids. Deletions cut 3 bases from V and 0 bases from J, with 12 bases between. The germline gives CDR1 GTSNPN, CDR2 SVGIG (reference sequence).

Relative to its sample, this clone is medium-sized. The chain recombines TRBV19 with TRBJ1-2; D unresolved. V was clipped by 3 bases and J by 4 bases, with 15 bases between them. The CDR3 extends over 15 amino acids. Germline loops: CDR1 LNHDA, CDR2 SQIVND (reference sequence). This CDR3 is CASSIVEHYGYGYTF. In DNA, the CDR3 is TGTGCCAGTAGTATCGTGGAACACTACGGCTATGGCTACACCTTC.